This T cell receptor (beta chain) was captured by sequencing in a study of cytomegalovirus exposure and HLA in healthy donors. Overall study results and limits: Rarity marked most TCR sequences, yet some public TCRs occurred in many donors.

As concerns this clone: Its antigen is as yet unknown.

Primers for the PCR totalled 60 Vbeta and 13 Jbeta. Repertoires were generated with immunoSEQ multiplex PCR, while TCRdb's copy carries only in-frame clones and drops some. The sample holds approximately 150,000 clones, approximately 80% seen once. With 0 bases clipped from V and 1 base from J, the junction kept 1 base outside the gene matches. Germline V gene data show CDR1 as MNHNY and CDR2 as SVGAGI (reference sequence). This CDR3 comprises 15 residues. The sequenced sample consisted of PBMCs. The sequence was obtained from a man between 25 and 39 years old in good health and CMV-seronegative. The chain carries TRBV6-6 and TRBJ1-1; TRBD1 aligns across 8 bases. CDR3 nucleotides: TGTGCCAGCAGTTACTCGGGACAGGCGAACACTGAAGCTTTCTTT. Translation: CASSYSGQANTEAFF.